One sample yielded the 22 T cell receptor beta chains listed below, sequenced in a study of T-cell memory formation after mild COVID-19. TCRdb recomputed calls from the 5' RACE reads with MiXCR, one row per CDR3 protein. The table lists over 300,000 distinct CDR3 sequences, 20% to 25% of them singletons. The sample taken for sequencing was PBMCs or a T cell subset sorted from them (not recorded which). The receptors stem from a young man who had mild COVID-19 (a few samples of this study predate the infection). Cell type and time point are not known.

The CDR3 loop is CASSLDAFNEKLFF. Written as DNA, the CDR3 is TGTGCCAGCAGCTTGGATGCATTTAATGAAAAACTGTTTTTT. The V and J genes are TRBV5-5 and TRBJ1-4; the D is unclear. From germline, CDR1 is SGHKS and CDR2 YYEKEE (reference sequence). CDR3 length equals 14 residues. Trimming stripped 0 bases from V and 4 bases from J, with 7 bases between.

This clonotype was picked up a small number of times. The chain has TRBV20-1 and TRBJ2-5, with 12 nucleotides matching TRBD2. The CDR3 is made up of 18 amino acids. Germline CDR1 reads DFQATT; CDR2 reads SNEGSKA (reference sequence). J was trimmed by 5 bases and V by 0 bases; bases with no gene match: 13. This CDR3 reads CSARDLASGGALGETQYF. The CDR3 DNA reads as TGCAGTGCTAGAGATCTGGCTAGCGGGGGGGCTTTAGGGGAGACCCAGTACTTC.

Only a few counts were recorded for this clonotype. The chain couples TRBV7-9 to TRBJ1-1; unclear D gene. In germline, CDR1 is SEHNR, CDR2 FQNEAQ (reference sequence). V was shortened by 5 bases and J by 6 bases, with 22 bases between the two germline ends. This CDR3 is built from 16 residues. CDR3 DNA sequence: TGTGCCAGCAGCCCCTCATTGGGCCTGGGCCGCTCTGAAGCTTTCTTT. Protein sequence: CASSPSLGLGRSEAFF.

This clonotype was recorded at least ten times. CDR3 bases: TGTGCCAGCAGCCAACTAGTACGTGGAGGACGAAGGCAGTATTTT. It codes for CASSQLVRGGRRQYF. The chain carries TRBV3-1 and TRBJ2-3; a possible D gene is TRBD2 (5 bases). Trimming removed 2 bases at V and 11 bases at J, with 20 bases between. The CDR3 length is 15 residues. Germline lookup yields CDR1 LGHDT and CDR2 YNNKEL (reference sequence).

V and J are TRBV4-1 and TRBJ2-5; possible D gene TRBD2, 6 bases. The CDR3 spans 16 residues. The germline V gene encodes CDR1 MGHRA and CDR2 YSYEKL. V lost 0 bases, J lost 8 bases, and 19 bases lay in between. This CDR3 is CASSQEVGTQSLTQYF. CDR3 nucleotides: TGCGCCAGCAGCCAAGAAGTAGGGACTCAATCCCTAACCCAGTACTTC.

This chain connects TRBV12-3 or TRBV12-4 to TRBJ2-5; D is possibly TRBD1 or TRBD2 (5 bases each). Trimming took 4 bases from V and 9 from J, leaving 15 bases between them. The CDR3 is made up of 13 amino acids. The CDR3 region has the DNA TGTGCCAGCAGTTGGCAAGGGGACGGCCCCCAGTACTTC. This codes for CASSWQGDGPQYF.

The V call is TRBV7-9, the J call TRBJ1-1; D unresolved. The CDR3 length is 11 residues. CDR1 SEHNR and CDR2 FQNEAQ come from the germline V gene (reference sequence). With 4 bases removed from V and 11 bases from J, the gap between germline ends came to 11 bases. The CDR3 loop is CASSSVPGAFF. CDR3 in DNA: TGTGCCAGCAGCTCGGTACCGGGGGCTTTCTTT.

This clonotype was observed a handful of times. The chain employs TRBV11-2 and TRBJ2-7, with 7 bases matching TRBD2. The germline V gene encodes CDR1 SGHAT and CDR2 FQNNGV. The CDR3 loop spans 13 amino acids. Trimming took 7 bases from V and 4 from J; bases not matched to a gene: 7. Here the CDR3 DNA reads TGTGCCAGCACCGAGCCGGGGGGATACGAGCAGTACGTC. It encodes CASTEPGGYEQYV.

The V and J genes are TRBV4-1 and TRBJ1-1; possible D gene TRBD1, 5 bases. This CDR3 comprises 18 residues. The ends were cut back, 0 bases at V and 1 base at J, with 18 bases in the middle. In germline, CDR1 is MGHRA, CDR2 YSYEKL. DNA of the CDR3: TGCGCCAGCAGCCAAGATATATGGGCGCCAGGGACGAACACTGAAGCTTTCTTT. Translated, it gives CASSQDIWAPGTNTEAFF.

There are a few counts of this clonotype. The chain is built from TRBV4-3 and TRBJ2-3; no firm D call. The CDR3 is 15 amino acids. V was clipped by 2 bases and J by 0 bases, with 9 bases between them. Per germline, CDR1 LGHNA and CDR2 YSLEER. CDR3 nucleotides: TGCGCCAGCAGCCAAACATATTACAGCACAGATACGCAGTATTTT. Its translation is CASSQTYYSTDTQYF.

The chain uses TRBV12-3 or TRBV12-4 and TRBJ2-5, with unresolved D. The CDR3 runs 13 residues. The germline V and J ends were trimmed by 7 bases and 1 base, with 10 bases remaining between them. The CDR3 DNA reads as TGTGCCAGCACCCAAGGCATCCAAGAGACCCAGTACTTC. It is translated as CASTQGIQETQYF.

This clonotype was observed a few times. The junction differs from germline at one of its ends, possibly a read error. The CDR3 sequence is CASSQESWGPRDF. The CDR3 coding sequence is TGTGCCAGCAGCCAAGAAAGTTGGGGGCCCCGGGACTTC. The chain couples TRBV4-2 to TRBJ2-5; D is possibly TRBD1 (6 bases). Germline V gives CDR1 LGHNA, CDR2 YNFKEQ. CDR3 length equals 13 residues.

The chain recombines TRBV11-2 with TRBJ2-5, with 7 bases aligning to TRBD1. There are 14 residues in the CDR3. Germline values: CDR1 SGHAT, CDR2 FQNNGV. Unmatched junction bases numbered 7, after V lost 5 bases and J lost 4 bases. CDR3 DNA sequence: TGTGCCAGCAGCCAACCGACAGGGCGAGAGACCCAGTACTTC. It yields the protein CASSQPTGRETQYF. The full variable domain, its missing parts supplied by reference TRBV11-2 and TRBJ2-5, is EAGVAQSPRYKIIEKRQSVAFWCNPISGHATLYWYQQILGQGPKLLIQFQNNGVVDDSQLPKDRFSAERLKGVDSTLKIQPAKLEDSAVYLCASSQPTGRETQYFGPGTRLLVL.

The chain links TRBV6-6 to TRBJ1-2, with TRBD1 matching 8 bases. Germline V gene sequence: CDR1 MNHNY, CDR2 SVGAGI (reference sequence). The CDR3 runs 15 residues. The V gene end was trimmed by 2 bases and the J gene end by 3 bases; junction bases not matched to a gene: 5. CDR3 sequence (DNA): TGTGCCAGCAGTTACCCCTCACAGGGGGACTATGGCTACACCTTC. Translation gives CASSYPSQGDYGYTF.

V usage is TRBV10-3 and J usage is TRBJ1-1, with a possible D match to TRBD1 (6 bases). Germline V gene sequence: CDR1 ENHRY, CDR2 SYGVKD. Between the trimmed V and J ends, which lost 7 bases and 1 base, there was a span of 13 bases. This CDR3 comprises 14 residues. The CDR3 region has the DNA TGTGCCATCAAGGGAACAGGGTCGAACACTGAAGCTTTCTTT. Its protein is CAIKGTGSNTEAFF.

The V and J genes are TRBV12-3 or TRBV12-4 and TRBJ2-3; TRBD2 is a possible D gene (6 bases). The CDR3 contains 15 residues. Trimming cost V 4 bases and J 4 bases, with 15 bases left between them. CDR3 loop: CASSSTRIVPDTQYF. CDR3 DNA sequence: TGTGCCAGCAGTTCGACTAGGATCGTACCAGATACGCAGTATTTT.

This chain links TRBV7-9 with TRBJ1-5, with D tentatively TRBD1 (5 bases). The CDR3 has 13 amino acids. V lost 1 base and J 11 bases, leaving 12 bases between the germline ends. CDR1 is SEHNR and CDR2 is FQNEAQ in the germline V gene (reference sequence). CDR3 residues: CASSLGGERAQHF. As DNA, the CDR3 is TGTGCCAGCAGCTTAGGAGGGGAGAGGGCCCAGCATTTT.

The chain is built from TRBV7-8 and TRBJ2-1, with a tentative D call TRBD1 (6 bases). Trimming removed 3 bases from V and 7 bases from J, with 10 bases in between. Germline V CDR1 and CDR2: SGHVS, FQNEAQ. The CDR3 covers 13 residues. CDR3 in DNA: TGTGCCAGCAGCTTGGGGGCGCTTAATGAGCAGTTCTTC. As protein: CASSLGALNEQFF.

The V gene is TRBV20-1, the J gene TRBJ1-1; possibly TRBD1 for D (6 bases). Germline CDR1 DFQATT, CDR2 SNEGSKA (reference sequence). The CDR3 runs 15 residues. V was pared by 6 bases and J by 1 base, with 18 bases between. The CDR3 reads CSAKEVRGRNTEAFF. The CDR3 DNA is TGCAGTGCCAAAGAGGTTCGGGGGCGGAACACTGAAGCTTTCTTT.

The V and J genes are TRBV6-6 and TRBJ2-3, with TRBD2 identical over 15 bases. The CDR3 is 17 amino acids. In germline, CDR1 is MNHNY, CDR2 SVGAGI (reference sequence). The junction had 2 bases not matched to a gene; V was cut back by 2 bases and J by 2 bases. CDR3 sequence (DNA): TGTGCCAGCAGTTACGGACTAGCGGGGGGGTACACAGATACGCAGTATTTT. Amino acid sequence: CASSYGLAGGYTDTQYF.

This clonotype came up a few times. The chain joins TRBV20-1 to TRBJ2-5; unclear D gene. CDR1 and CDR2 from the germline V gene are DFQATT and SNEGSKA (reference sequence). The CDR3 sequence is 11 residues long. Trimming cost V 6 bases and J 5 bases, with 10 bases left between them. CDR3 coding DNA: TGCAGTGCCCTAAACCGCGAGACCCAGTACTTC. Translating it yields CSALNRETQYF.

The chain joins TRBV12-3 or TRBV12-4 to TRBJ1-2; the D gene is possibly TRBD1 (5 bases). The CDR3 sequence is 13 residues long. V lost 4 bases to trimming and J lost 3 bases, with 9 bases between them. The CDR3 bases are TGTGCCAGCAGTTGGGGGGTTGACTATGGCTACACCTTC. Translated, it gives CASSWGVDYGYTF.